This T cell receptor beta chain was observed in a study of identical twins. General study points: Cord blood beta clonotypes that were abundant carried fewer insertions, and memory repertoires showed no such trend.

This clonotype has only a few counts. The antigen is undetermined. One entry per CDR3 protein results from TCRdb running MiXCR on the 5' RACE reads. The sample shows under 300,000 distinct CDR3 sequences, 5.5% to 7.5% of them seen only once. Looked up from germline, CDR1 is MNHEY and CDR2 is SMNVEV (reference sequence). V dropped 6 bases and J dropped 5 bases, with 11 bases sitting between them. CDR3 length equals 13 residues. In addition, the sample was reused for a study of T cells expressing NK-cell markers.

The sequence derives from a woman under 30 in good health. This sequence joins TRBV27 and TRBJ2-1; unclear D gene. Specimen: CD8+ T cells sorted from blood. The CDR3 DNA reads TGTGCCAGCAGATCCCCCGGCGACAATGAGCAGTTCTTC. Amino acid sequence: CASRSPGDNEQFF.